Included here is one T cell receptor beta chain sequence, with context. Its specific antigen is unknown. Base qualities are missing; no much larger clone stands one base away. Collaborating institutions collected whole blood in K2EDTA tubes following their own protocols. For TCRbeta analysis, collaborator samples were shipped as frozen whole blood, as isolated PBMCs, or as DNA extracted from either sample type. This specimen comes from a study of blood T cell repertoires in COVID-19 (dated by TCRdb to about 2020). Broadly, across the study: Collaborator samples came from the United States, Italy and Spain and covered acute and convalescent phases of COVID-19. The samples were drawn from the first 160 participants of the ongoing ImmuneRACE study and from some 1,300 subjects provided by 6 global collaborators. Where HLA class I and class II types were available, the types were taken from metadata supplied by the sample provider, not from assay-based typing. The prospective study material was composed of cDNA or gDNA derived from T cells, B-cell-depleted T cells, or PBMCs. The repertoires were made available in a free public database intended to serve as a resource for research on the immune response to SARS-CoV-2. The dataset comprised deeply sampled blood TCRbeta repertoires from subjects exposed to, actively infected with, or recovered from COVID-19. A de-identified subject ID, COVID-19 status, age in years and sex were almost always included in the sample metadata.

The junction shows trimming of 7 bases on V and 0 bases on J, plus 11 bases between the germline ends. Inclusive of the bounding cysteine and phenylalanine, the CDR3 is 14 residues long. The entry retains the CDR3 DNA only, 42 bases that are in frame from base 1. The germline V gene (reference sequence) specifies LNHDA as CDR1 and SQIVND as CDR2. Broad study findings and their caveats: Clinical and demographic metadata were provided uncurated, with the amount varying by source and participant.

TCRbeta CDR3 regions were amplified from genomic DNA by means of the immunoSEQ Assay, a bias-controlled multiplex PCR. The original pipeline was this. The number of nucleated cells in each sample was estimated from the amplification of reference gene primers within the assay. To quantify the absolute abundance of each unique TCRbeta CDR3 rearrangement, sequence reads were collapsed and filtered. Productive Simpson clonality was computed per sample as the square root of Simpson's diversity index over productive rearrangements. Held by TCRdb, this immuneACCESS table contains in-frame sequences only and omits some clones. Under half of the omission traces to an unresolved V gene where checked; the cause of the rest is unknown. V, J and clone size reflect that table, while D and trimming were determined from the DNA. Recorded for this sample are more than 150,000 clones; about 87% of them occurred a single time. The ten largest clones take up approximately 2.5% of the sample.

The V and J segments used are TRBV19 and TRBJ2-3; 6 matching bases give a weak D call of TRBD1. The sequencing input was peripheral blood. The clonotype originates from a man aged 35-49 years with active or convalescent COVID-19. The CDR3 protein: CASTIDRSTDTQYF. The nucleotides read TGTGCCAGTACCATAGACAGGAGCACAGATACGCAGTATTTT.